The TCR beta chain described here comes from a study of CD8+CD57+ T cells in acquired aplastic anemia. TCR beta VDJ and CDR3 profiles were obtained from a genomic DNA template. TCRdb called the reads again in MiXCR, with one record for every CDR3 protein. The data contain under 250,000 distinct CDR3 sequences, 55% to 65% of them singletons. From germline, CDR1 is DFQATT and CDR2 SNEGSKA (reference sequence). The CDR3 contains 12 residues. Trimming shortened V by 6 bases and J by 1 base, and 9 bases separated the two germline ends. Study-wide results and caveats: Patients and controls shared 25 to 35 CD8+ CDR3 sequences, highly expressed in patients.

Patients selected for sequencing had displayed CD8+CD57+ cell expansion by flow cytometry. When blood sampling took place, the patients had received no therapy. There are a few counts of this clonotype. Its antigen is unidentified. The material sequenced was sorted CD4+, CD8+, or CD8+CD57+ T cells (not recorded which) from PBMCs. This clonotype originated in a human donor with aplastic anemia. The V and J genes are TRBV20-1 and TRBJ1-1, with no clear D. CDR3 region: CSARRANTEAFF. The DNA of the CDR3 is TGCAGTGCACGGAGGGCGAACACTGAAGCTTTCTTT.